This is a list of T cell receptor beta chains from one sample in a study of shared clonotypes between healthy human individuals. Data came from immunoSEQ multiplex PCR; TCRdb stores just in-frame clones and leaves some out. The data show 1.6 million or so clones, with approximately 98.5% seen just once and 0.36% held by the top ten. The specimen was naive CD4+ T cells sorted from blood. The receptors were sampled from a man aged 25 to 45 in good health. Both conserved end residues are part of each CDR3. The D gene is left open where the match is weak. Size values are once, few and many counts, or a class for expanded clones, and some rows have none.

. TRBD1 TRBJ1-5 16 TRBV7-2 CASSFGRGLGNQPQHF TGTGCCAGCAGCTTCGGCAGGGGGCTTGGCAATCAGCCCCAGCATTTT
. . TRBJ2-2 13 TRBV5-6 CASSLSGPGELFF TGTGCCAGCAGCTTGTCAGGGCCCGGGGAGCTGTTTTTT
. . TRBJ2-7 14 TRBV5-1 CASSPAEVPGEQYF TGCGCCAGCAGCCCCGCCGAGGTACCGGGCGAGCAGTACTTC
. TRBD1 TRBJ1-2 15 TRBV27 CASSLSGQGLYGYTF TGTGCCAGCAGTTTAAGCGGACAGGGCCTATATGGCTACACCTTC
. . TRBJ1-3 16 TRBV14 CASSKTDRSSGNTIYF TGTGCCAGCAGCAAGACAGACAGGTCCTCTGGAAACACCATATATTTT
. TRBD1 TRBJ1-2 14 TRBV30 CASPQGGQGNGYTF TGTGCCTCCCCTCAAGGGGGACAGGGGAATGGCTACACCTTC
. . TRBJ1-1 16 TRBV5-4 CASSLMVMGGNTEAFF TGTGCCAGCAGCTTGATGGTGATGGGGGGTAACACTGAAGCTTTCTTT
. . TRBJ2-5 14 TRBV5-1 CASSLAGREETQYF TGCGCCAGCAGCCTAGCAGGCAGGGAAGAGACCCAGTACTTC
. TRBD2 TRBJ2-1 15 TRBV29-1 CSVEMSASGGGEQFF TGCAGCGTTGAAATGTCGGCTAGCGGGGGTGGTGAGCAGTTCTTC
. . TRBJ2-1 16 TRBV7-9 CASSLISGISYNEQFF TGTGCCAGCAGCTTAATCTCCGGAATTTCCTACAATGAGCAGTTCTTC
. . TRBJ2-3 14 TRBV7-6 CASSLSAGTDTQYF TGTGCCAGCAGCTTGTCGGCAGGCACAGATACGCAGTATTTT
. . TRBJ2-4 16 TRBV7-8 CASSLDREVAKNIQYF TGTGCCAGCAGCTTAGACAGGGAGGTGGCCAAAAACATTCAGTACTTC
. . TRBJ2-3 18 TRBV12-1 CASSLGTSGRFRGDTQYF TGTGCCAGCAGCCTCGGGACTAGCGGGAGGTTTCGCGGAGATACGCAGTATTTT
. TRBD1 TRBJ1-2 12 TRBV7-2 CASSLDRGGYTF TGTGCCAGCAGCTTAGACAGGGGAGGCTACACCTTC
. . TRBJ2-3 15 TRBV11-2 CASSLDLRVADTQYF TGTGCCAGCAGCTTAGATCTCAGGGTGGCCGATACGCAGTATTTT
. . TRBJ1-1 15 TRBV4-3 CASSQGQSRSTEAFF TGCGCCAGCAGCCAAGGACAAAGCCGGAGCACTGAAGCTTTCTTT
. . TRBJ1-1 14 TRBV11-2 CASSLEPTNTEAFF TGTGCCAGCAGCTTAGAACCGACGAACACTGAAGCTTTCTTT
. . TRBJ1-5 14 TRBV5-5 CASSLGFGNQPQHF TGTGCCAGCAGCTTGGGGTTTGGCAATCAGCCCCAGCATTTT
. . TRBJ2-5 14 TRBV28 CASRMGLGRETQYF TGTGCCAGCAGAATGGGACTGGGTAGGGAGACCCAGTACTTC
once TRBD1 TRBJ2-3 14 TRBV2 CASMKDRATDTQYF TGTGCCAGCATGAAGGACAGGGCGACAGATACGCAGTATTTT
. . TRBJ2-7 15 TRBV7-8 CASSPFSGDAYEQYF TGTGCCAGCAGCCCCTTTTCGGGAGACGCCTACGAGCAGTACTTC
. TRBD1 TRBJ2-7 12 TRBV29-1 CSARDRGREQYF TGCAGCGCCCGGGACAGGGGGCGCGAGCAGTACTTC
. . TRBJ2-2 12 TRBV2 CASSLAPGELFF TGTGCCAGCAGCCTAGCCCCCGGGGAGCTGTTTTTT
. . TRBJ2-7 13 TRBV10-1 CASSEYSSYEQYF TGCGCCAGCAGTGAGTATAGTTCCTACGAGCAGTACTTC
. . TRBJ1-2 16 TRBV6-5 CASSYQLWGGLTGYTF TGTGCCAGCAGTTACCAACTTTGGGGGGGGCTGACGGGCTACACCTTC
. . TRBJ1-1 13 TRBV11-2 CASSLKSNTEAFF TGTGCCAGCAGCTTAAAATCAAACACTGAAGCTTTCTTT
. . TRBJ1-1 14 TRBV2 CASFQGPMNTEAFF TGTGCCAGCTTCCAGGGGCCTATGAACACTGAAGCTTTCTTT
. . TRBJ1-1 11 TRBV28 CASSRTPEAFF TGTGCCAGCAGTAGGACACCTGAAGCTTTCTTT
. . TRBJ2-1 13 TRBV5-1 CASSLTAYNEQFF TGCGCCAGCAGCCTGACAGCTTACAATGAGCAGTTCTTC
. TRBD2 TRBJ2-2 15 TRBV15 CATRKLAENTGELFF TGTGCCACCCGCAAACTAGCGGAGAACACCGGGGAGCTGTTTTTT
. . TRBJ2-1 14 TRBV5-4 CASSLRLVVNEQFF TGTGCCAGCAGCTTGAGGCTAGTGGTGAATGAGCAGTTCTTC
. TRBD1 TRBJ2-1 14 TRBV5-4 CASSTPGQGNEQFF TGTGCCAGCAGCACCCCGGGACAGGGCAATGAGCAGTTCTTC
. . TRBJ2-5 12 TRBV29-1 CSVELTQETQYF TGCAGCGTCGAGCTAACCCAAGAGACCCAGTACTTC
once . TRBJ2-3 18 TRBV5-4 CASSKPKDSGVSTDTQYF TGTGCCAGCAGCAAACCTAAGGACAGCGGGGTGAGCACAGATACGCAGTATTTT
. TRBD1 TRBJ1-2 16 TRBV7-2 CASSIPQGQANYGYTF TGTGCCAGCAGCATCCCACAGGGACAGGCTAACTATGGCTACACCTTC
. . TRBJ1-2 15 TRBV18 CASSEITQGTSGYTF TGTGCCAGCTCAGAAATAACCCAGGGCACTAGCGGCTACACCTTC
. . TRBJ1-3 16 TRBV9 CASSVAVGDSGNTIYF TGTGCCAGCAGCGTAGCTGTCGGGGACTCTGGAAACACCATATATTTT
. TRBD1 TRBJ2-2 16 TRBV27 CASSPRGRGRTGELFF TGTGCCAGCAGTCCCCGGGGCAGGGGGCGCACCGGGGAGCTGTTTTTT
. . TRBJ1-2 14 TRBV19 CASSIDPVNYGYTF TGTGCCAGTAGTATAGATCCGGTAAACTATGGCTACACCTTC
. TRBD1 TRBJ1-4 15 TRBV6-1 CASSGQGAPGEKLFF TGTGCCAGCAGTGGACAGGGCGCGCCTGGGGAAAAACTGTTTTTT
. TRBD1 TRBJ1-2 15 TRBV9 CASSVVGTGPYGYTF TGTGCCAGCAGCGTAGTCGGGACAGGGCCCTATGGCTACACCTTC
. . TRBJ2-3 11 TRBV20-1 CSASGTDTQYF TGCAGTGCTAGCGGAACAGATACGCAGTATTTT
. . TRBJ2-1 15 TRBV19 CASRRERTLPDEQFF TGTGCCAGTAGAAGGGAACGGACTCTCCCTGATGAGCAGTTCTTC
. TRBD1 TRBJ2-5 14 TRBV2 CASSEEGGGETQYF TGTGCCAGCAGTGAAGAAGGGGGCGGAGAGACCCAGTACTTC
. . TRBJ1-5 14 TRBV19 CASTLKDWNQPQHF TGTGCCAGCACCCTGAAGGACTGGAATCAGCCCCAGCATTTT
. TRBD2 TRBJ2-3 16 TRBV5-1 CASSTGTSGRTDTQYF TGCGCCAGCAGCACCGGGACTAGCGGCCGCACAGATACGCAGTATTTT
. . TRBJ2-7 13 TRBV15 CATSRGSHYEQYF TGTGCCACCAGCAGAGGATCTCATTACGAGCAGTACTTC
. . TRBJ2-1 15 TRBV11-2 CASSSVWGIGNEQFF TGTGCCAGCAGCTCCGTGTGGGGAATTGGGAATGAGCAGTTCTTC
. TRBD2 TRBJ2-7 15 TRBV5-1 CASSLNPSGSSEQYF TGCGCCAGCAGCCTCAATCCTAGCGGTAGCTCCGAGCAGTACTTC
. TRBD2 TRBJ2-1 16 TRBV11-2 CASSLMAGAFYNEQFF TGTGCCAGCAGCTTAATGGCGGGAGCCTTCTACAATGAGCAGTTCTTC
. . TRBJ1-2 15 TRBV9 CASSQIGLGYYGYTF TGTGCCAGCAGTCAGATTGGGTTGGGGTACTATGGCTACACCTTC
. TRBD1 TRBJ2-1 16 TRBV7-3 CASSLGGQVSNNEQFF TGTGCCAGCAGCTTAGGGGGACAGGTATCCAACAATGAGCAGTTCTTC
. . TRBJ2-7 17 TRBV21-1 CASSKAHRKGGLGEQYF TGTGCCAGCAGCAAAGCTCACAGAAAAGGTGGATTGGGCGAGCAGTACTTC
. . TRBJ2-1 12 TRBV7-2 CASSPNSREQFF TGTGCCAGCAGCCCCAACAGCAGGGAGCAGTTCTTC